This T cell receptor gamma chain was obtained from a study of intestinal T cells in coeliac disease (dated by TCRdb to about 2020). Regarding the research as a whole: In the TRG cohort, coeliac patients were much younger than controls, with a mean age of around 15 years compared with around 50 years. Duodenal biopsies from 30 to 35 coeliac disease patients and roughly 21 non-coeliac controls were included in a second, larger TCR-gamma (TRG) cohort. Duodenal biopsies from around eleven coeliac disease patients and around eleven non-coeliac controls were included in the TCR-delta (TRD) cohort.

Genomic DNA was extracted with the QIAamp DNA FFPE tissue kit from ten 5-um FFPE scrolls per case. To test whether coeliac disease can be classified from the TCR repertoire, the study used fully anonymised formalin-fixed paraffin-embedded duodenal biopsies that were not needed for diagnosis. What the study reported, not specific to this receptor: In training, clustering based on TRD kmers put all 20 or so biopsies in the right class, and the reported leave-one-out accuracy was roughly 90%. The coeliac group and the control group were significantly different in age, but an analysis split by age did not give significant classification. FFPE-derived DNA was found to be relatively degraded, and loss of a proportion of TCR sequences in each sample was likely caused by this degradation. Of roughly 54 biopsies, 51 (around 94%) were correctly classified by TRG clustering, and a leave-one-out accuracy of around 90% was reported. Repeated CDR3 amino acid sequences could not be distinguished from PCR duplicates.

This clone was counted only a few times. Its binding antigen is unknown. No qualities accompany the bases; no much larger clone lies one base away. In the germline V gene, CDR1 corresponds to EGSNGY and CDR2 to YDSYNSKV. The CDR3 covers 16 residues, taking in both the cysteine and the phenylalanine. CDR3 DNA only is kept here, 48 bases in frame from base 1. Unmatched junction bases come to 14, with V trimmed by 6 bases and J by 0 bases. The library was produced with multiplex PCR. The data were produced on an Ion Torrent PGM. The LymphoTrack kit, which has primers carrying Illumina adapters, was used to amplify TRG repertoires from roughly 200 ng of biopsy DNA. TRG amplicons were purified with AMPure XP beads, quantified on a 2100 Bioanalyzer, and pooled equimolarly. TRG libraries were sequenced on an Ion PGM instrument. From the authors' description of their analysis: Reads in which more than 10% of nucleotides fell below the per-patient third-quartile quality score were removed with FastX. IMGT/HighV-QUEST was used to align reads in order to assign V, D and J genes, locate CDR3 regions and judge functionality. After the sequences were translated into amino acids, every sequence predicted to be non-functional was thrown out. The CDR3s were broken into kmers both with and without positional annotation, PCA was run on the kmer frequencies, and the samples were clustered using every one of the 1023 combinations of PCs 1-10. Classification was validated by leave-one-out cross-validation, re-optimising parameters on the remaining samples each time. Using the vegan R package, Shannon diversity was calculated from repeated random subsamples whose size matched the lowest read count. TCRdb reprocessed the public reads with the caller CATT; rows with the same DNA were merged afterwards. It is TCRdb's table, rather than the study itself, that gives the V and J calls and clone size. Within this sample are about 730 gamma-chain clones, with around 46% of them counted one time only. 20% to 25% of the sample comes from the top ten.

The receptor was isolated from a human donor with celiac disease. The sequenced material came from a duodenal biopsy. This chain joins TRGV2 to TRGJ1 or TRGJ2. The nucleotide sequence is TGTGCCACCTGGAACAAACAAACGAAGAATTATTATAAGAAACTCTTT. This yields the protein CATWNKQTKNYYKKLF.